A selection of T cell receptor beta chains follows, all from one sample in a study of shared clonotypes between healthy human individuals. Profiling relied on immunoSEQ multiplex PCR, and the TCRdb table lists in-frame clones only, not all of them. In the table there are 2.5 million or so clones, around 94% of which are singletons. The sample taken for sequencing was naive CD4+ T cells sorted from blood. These receptors all come from a man between 18 and 29 years old in good health. The CDR3 runs from the conserved cysteine through the conserved F or W. A D gene is named only where the DNA matches it firmly. The size field is filled for only some rows; it gives once, few, many or a size class.

NA | TRBJ2-5 | NA | TRBV10-3 | TGTGCCATCAGTGAGTTTGGAGGACAAGAGACCCAGTACTTC | CAISEFGGQETQYF
NA | TRBJ2-2 | NA | TRBV19 | TGTGCCAGTAGTAGCGACGGCACCGGGGAGCTGTTTTTT | CASSSDGTGELFF
TRBD1 | TRBJ1-2 | NA | TRBV7-9 | TGTGCCAGCAGCTTATTAGGGACAGATGGCTACACCTTC | CASSLLGTDGYTF
TRBD1 | TRBJ1-5 | few | TRBV2 | TGTGCCAGCAGGGACAGGGTTGGCAATCAGCCCCAGCATTTT | CASRDRVGNQPQHF
NA | TRBJ1-5 | NA | TRBV6-5 | TGTGCCAGCAGGCGGGGAGGCTTGAGCAATCAGCCCCAGCATTTT | CASRRGGLSNQPQHF
TRBD1 | TRBJ1-2 | once | TRBV5-1 | TGCGCCAGCAGCTTTACAGGACAGGGTGATGGCTACACCTTC | CASSFTGQGDGYTF
NA | TRBJ1-3 | NA | TRBV11-2 | TGTGCCAGCAGCTCATCAGGTGCTGGAAACACCATATATTTT | CASSSSGAGNTIYF
TRBD1 | TRBJ1-4 | few | TRBV30 | TGTGCCTGGAGTGGCGGACAGGCCATGCGAGAAAAACTGTTTTTT | CAWSGGQAMREKLFF
TRBD1 | TRBJ2-6 | NA | TRBV18 | TGTGCCAGCTCACCAAGGCTAACAGGGGACGGGGCCAACGTCCTGACTTTC | CASSPRLTGDGANVLTF
NA | TRBJ2-5 | few | TRBV18 | TGTGCCAGCTCACCACCGGGGGGAGAGACCCAGTACTTC | CASSPPGGETQYF
NA | TRBJ1-2 | NA | TRBV28 | TGTGCCAGCAGCCAAACGGAAGGCTACACCTTC | CASSQTEGYTF
NA | TRBJ2-7 | NA | TRBV7-9 | TGTGCCAGCAGCTTGAAACCCGGGGCCTACGAGCAGTACTTC | CASSLKPGAYEQYF
NA | TRBJ2-1 | NA | TRBV4-3 | TGCGCCAGCAGCCAAGAAGTCAGCTCCTACAATGAGCAGTTCTTC | CASSQEVSSYNEQFF
TRBD1 | TRBJ1-6 | NA | TRBV19 | TGTGCCAGTAGAGAAACAGGGGCGGGAAATTCACCCCTCCACTTT | CASRETGAGNSPLHF
NA | TRBJ1-5 | NA | TRBV28 | TGTGCCAGCAGCCAAACCCGACACCAGCCCCAGCATTTT | CASSQTRHQPQHF
TRBD2 | TRBJ2-7 | NA | TRBV30 | TGTGCCTGGGCAAAGGAGGGAGGGCCCGGCGAGCAGTACTTC | CAWAKEGGPGEQYF
TRBD2 | TRBJ2-2 | NA | TRBV7-9 | TGTGCCAGCAGCTTTGGGGGAGTAGCGGGAGAGACCGGGGAGCTGTTTTTT | CASSFGGVAGETGELFF
NA | TRBJ2-7 | NA | TRBV6-5 | TGTGCCAGCAGTTTCAGCTCCGAGCAGTACTTC | CASSFSSEQYF
TRBD2 | TRBJ2-3 | NA | TRBV6-1 | TGTGCCACCACGGGGGGGGCATTCATCACAGATACGCAGTATTTT | CATTGGAFITDTQYF
TRBD1 | TRBJ1-2 | NA | TRBV6-6 | TGTGCCAGCAACAAGGGGGCGCTCACCTTC | CASNKGALTF
NA | TRBJ1-1 | NA | TRBV7-9 | TGTGCCAGCAGCCTAGCTCCAGGGAACACTGAAGCTTTCTTT | CASSLAPGNTEAFF
TRBD1 | TRBJ1-2 | NA | TRBV18 | TGTGCCAGCTCACTGGACCGGGACAGGGTGCCCGGCTACACCTTC | CASSLDRDRVPGYTF
NA | TRBJ2-2 | NA | TRBV6-5 | TGTGCCAGCAGCCGGGGGACCGGGGAGCTGTTTTTT | CASSRGTGELFF
NA | TRBJ1-2 | NA | TRBV28 | TGTGCCAGCACCTCTTCAGTGCGGCGCTATGGCTACACCTTC | CASTSSVRRYGYTF
TRBD1 | TRBJ1-4 | NA | TRBV30 | TGTGCCTGGAGCCCCACCGGGACAGGGGTTTATAATGAAAAACTGTTTTTT | CAWSPTGTGVYNEKLFF
TRBD2 | TRBJ2-3 | NA | TRBV10-3 | TGTGCCATCAGTGAGGGGCTAGCGGGGACCACAGATACGCAGTATTTT | CAISEGLAGTTDTQYF
NA | TRBJ2-7 | NA | TRBV20-1 | TGCAGTAGCGCTTACTCCTACGAGCAGTACTTC | CSSAYSYEQYF
TRBD2 | TRBJ2-7 | NA | TRBV27 | TGTGCCAGCACCAGAGCGGGAGTTGGGCCCTACGAGCAGTACTTC | CASTRAGVGPYEQYF
NA | TRBJ2-7 | NA | TRBV10-3 | TGTGCCATCAGCCCCGGACAAGGCTTGGGGTACGAGCAGTACTTC | CAISPGQGLGYEQYF
NA | TRBJ2-3 | NA | TRBV4-2 | TGTGCCAGCAGCCAAGCCGACTGGAACCTCAAGGCAGATACGCAGTATTTT | CASSQADWNLKADTQYF
TRBD1 | TRBJ2-7 | NA | TRBV18 | TGTGCCAGCTCACCTGGGACAGATCCCTACGAGCAGTACTTC | CASSPGTDPYEQYF
TRBD1 | TRBJ2-1 | NA | TRBV9 | TGTGCCAGCAGAGGCGACGGGACAGGGACCTACAATGAGCAGTTCTTC | CASRGDGTGTYNEQFF
TRBD2 | TRBJ2-7 | NA | TRBV6-1 | TGTGCCAGCGCCGGGACTAGCATCGGCGAGCAGTACTTC | CASAGTSIGEQYF
TRBD1 | TRBJ2-7 | NA | TRBV6-1 | TGTGCCAGCTATACGGGACAGGTGTCCTACGAGCAGTACTTC | CASYTGQVSYEQYF
TRBD2 | TRBJ2-5 | NA | TRBV15 | TGTGCCACCAGCAGGGGGGATTATAGCGGGAGCTACCAAGAGACCCAGTACTTC | CATSRGDYSGSYQETQYF
TRBD2 | TRBJ2-7 | once | TRBV6-5 | TGTGCCAGCAGCGGGACTAGCGGGGGGGAGTACGAGCAGTACTTC | CASSGTSGGEYEQYF
TRBD2 | TRBJ2-7 | NA | TRBV27 | TGTGCCAGCAGGGTGGGGACTAGCGGTCCCTACGAGCAGTACTTC | CASRVGTSGPYEQYF
NA | TRBJ1-1 | NA | TRBV6-6 | TGTGCCAGCAGTTACTCTTGGGCCCGACCGGAAGCTTTCTTT | CASSYSWARPEAFF
NA | TRBJ1-3 | NA | TRBV7-2 | TGTGCCAGCAGCTTAGCGTGGCAGGGAACACGAAACACCATATATTTT | CASSLAWQGTRNTIYF
NA | TRBJ2-2 | NA | TRBV5-1 | TGCGCCAGCAGCTTGGGGTACACCGGGGAGCTGTTTTTT | CASSLGYTGELFF
NA | TRBJ2-3 | NA | TRBV5-4 | TGTGCCAGCGCATTTCAGGGCACAGATACGCAGTATTTT | CASAFQGTDTQYF
TRBD1 | TRBJ2-3 | NA | TRBV5-1 | TGCGCCAGCAGTTTGGGCCAGGGGGCAGATACGCAGTATTTT | CASSLGQGADTQYF
TRBD1 | TRBJ1-4 | NA | TRBV6-5 | TGTGCCAGCCTCAAGGGGGACAGCGGGGAAAAACTGTTTTTT | CASLKGDSGEKLFF